Below, 16 T cell receptor beta chains from the same sample are listed, as sequenced in a study of T cells in women clearing cervical HPV infection. The assay was immunoSEQ multiplex PCR, and TCRdb's table has in-frame clones only and misses some. In all, the sample yields some 31,000 clones. The source material was blood buffy coat. Every receptor here comes from a woman aged 18-70 years with a cervical HPV16 infection that either progressed to CIN3+ or cleared (not recorded which).

Remarks on this clone: A junction end diverges from the germline sequence, so it may reflect a read error. CDR3 protein: CASSGGGSAETQYF. Partial CDR3 DNA: TGTGCCAGCAGCGGGGGCGGGAGTGCAGAGACG. This rearrangement joins TRBV7-2 to TRBJ2-3; perhaps TRBD2 as D (7 bases). The CDR3 end falls 3 residues outside the read, so it is completed with the germline J gene. There are 14 residues in the CDR3. The germline CDR1 and CDR2 sequences are SGHTA and FQGNSA. The full variable domain, with the rest looked up from reference TRBV7-2 and TRBJ2-3, is GAGVSQSPSNKVTEKGKDVELRCDPISGHTALYWYRQSLGQGLEFLIYFQGNSAPDKSGLPSDRFSAERTGGSVSTLTIQRTQQEDSAVYLCASSGGGSAETQYFGPGTRLTVL.

For this clone: The read is 3 residues too short to cover the CDR3 end, so that end is filled in from the germline J gene. Other DNA sequences in this sample translate to the same CDR3. This chain connects TRBV7-6 to TRBJ1-3, with D hard to call. The CDR3 is made up of 15 amino acids. Germline CDR1 reads SGHVS; CDR2 reads FNYEAQ. Deletions cut 1 base from V and 3 bases from J, with 10 bases between. CDR3 residues: CASSLGRVYGNTIYF. Partial CDR3 DNA: TGTGCCAGCAGCTTAGGGCGGGTATATGGAAACACC.

As regards this clone: The missing CDR3 end, 3 residues past where the read stops, is filled in from the germline J gene. This chain joins TRBV6-2 or TRBV6-3 and TRBJ2-1, with a tentative D call TRBD2 (5 bases). Germline loops: CDR1 MNHEY, CDR2 SVGEGT. The CDR3 is 13 amino acids. Trimming left V 8 bases short and J 6 bases short, with 14 bases between. The covered CDR3 bases are TGTGCCAGCGGTCTAGCCCTAGCCAATGAG. It codes for CASGLALANE. The full-length CDR3 reads as CASGLALANEQFF.

Remarks on this clone: The read terminates 3 residues ahead of where the CDR3 ends, so the germline J gene completes it. V gene TRBV2 combines with J gene TRBJ1-4; maybe TRBD1 (5 bases). Trimming removed 7 bases from V and 7 bases from J, with 13 bases in between. The germline V gene has CDR1 SNHLY and CDR2 FYNNEI. There are 13 residues in the CDR3. Partial CDR3 DNA: TGTGCCAGCACACAGAGGGGCCCTGAAAAA. Amino acid sequence: CASTQRGPEK. The full CDR3 reads CASTQRGPEKLFF.

About this clone: Read coverage stops 3 residues before the CDR3 terminus; the germline J gene supplies the remainder. The V call is TRBV19, the J call TRBJ1-2; D unresolved. Germline lookup yields CDR1 LNHDA and CDR2 SQIVND (reference sequence). The CDR3 totals 13 residues. V lost 10 bases to trimming and J lost 6 bases, with 18 bases between them. The CDR3 is CATSTQFRDGYTF. The DNA read from the CDR3 is TGTGCCACCAGTACACAGTTTCGAGATGGC.

On this clone itself: The read ends 3 residues early relative to the CDR3; the germline J gene fills the gap. The chain links TRBV2 to TRBJ2-7, with a tentative D call TRBD1 (5 bases). The CDR3 runs 14 residues. V lost 8 bases to trimming and J lost 2 bases, with 16 bases between them. CDR1 and CDR2 from the germline V gene are SNHLY and FYNNEI. The CDR3 bases that were read are TGTGCCAGCGAGAGGACACCGGACACCTACGAG. Amino acids: CASERTPDTYE. The CDR3 in its entirety is CASERTPDTYEQYF.

As for this clone: The DNA ends 3 residues before the CDR3 does, and the rest of the CDR3 is filled in from the germline J gene. This chain links TRBV30 with TRBJ1-3; D not resolved. The CDR3 has 14 amino acids. Germline loops: CDR1 GTSNPN, CDR2 SVGIG (reference sequence). V was shortened by 2 bases and J by 0 bases, with 8 bases between the two germline ends. The sequenced CDR3 bases are TGTGCCTGGAGTTCAGTCGTCTCTGGAAACACC. Translated, it gives CAWSSVVSGNT. The complete CDR3 reads CAWSSVVSGNTIYF.

Concerning this clone itself: The read ends 3 residues shy of where the CDR3 ends; the end is completed using the germline J gene. The chain combines TRBV2 with TRBJ1-2; 9 bases map to TRBD1. From germline, CDR1 is SNHLY and CDR2 FYNNEI. The CDR3 is made up of 15 amino acids. V shed 6 bases, J shed 4 bases, and the junction held 9 bases outside the gene matches. CDR3 protein: CASRVTGGLTYGYTF. The part of the CDR3 DNA that was read is TGTGCCAGCAGAGTCACAGGGGGCTTGACCTATGGC.

A note on this clone: The CDR3 end lies 3 residues beyond the end of the read and is filled in from the germline J gene. The gene calls are TRBV2 and TRBJ2-6; 8 bases align to TRBD2. The length of the CDR3 is 14 residues. The V gene's germline CDR1 is SNHLY and CDR2 FYNNEI. Partial CDR3 DNA: TGTGCCAGCAGTGAACTAGCGGGCGCCGGAGTC. Protein product: CASSELAGAGV. Given in full, the CDR3 is CASSELAGAGVLTF.

As for this clone: Read data end 3 residues before the CDR3 end; the end is taken from the germline J gene. The gene calls are TRBV2 and TRBJ2-5; the D call may be TRBD1 or TRBD2 (6 bases each). The germline V and J ends were trimmed by 8 bases and 5 bases, with 12 bases remaining between them. This CDR3 contains 12 residues. Germline lookup yields CDR1 SNHLY and CDR2 FYNNEI. This CDR3 is CASDTGRETQYF. The part of the CDR3 DNA that was read is TGTGCCAGCGATACAGGGAGGGAGACC.

About this clone: The missing CDR3 end, 3 residues past where the read stops, is filled in from the germline J gene. The chain uses TRBV6-1 and TRBJ1-1, with D possibly TRBD1 on 5 matching bases. The V gene's germline CDR1 is MNHNS and CDR2 SASEGT. The CDR3 is made up of 13 amino acids. V was clipped by 3 bases and J by 3 bases, with 8 bases between them. Partial CDR3 DNA: TGTGCCAGCAGTGAGACAGTATACACTGAA. Its protein is CASSETVYTE. From start to end, the CDR3 is CASSETVYTEAFF.

Worth noting for this clone: Its ends do not fully match the called genes, so a read error is possible. The chain's CDR3 is CASSPNEVTGVGSPLHF. The DNA read from the CDR3 is TGTGCCAGTTCACCCAATGAAGTGACAGGGGTTGGGTCACCC. The V call is TRBV18, the J call TRBJ1-6; 8 nucleotides agree with TRBD1. With the read ending 3 residues before the CDR3 end, the germline J gene is used to fill in that end. CDR3 length equals 17 residues. The V gene's germline CDR1 is KGHSH and CDR2 LQKENI.

Note on this clone: The CDR3 goes on 3 residues after the read ends, and that part is filled in from the germline J gene. This chain joins TRBV11-2 and TRBJ2-1; D is perhaps TRBD2 (5 bases). Germline V gives CDR1 SGHAT, CDR2 FQNNGV. V was shortened by 3 bases and J by 8 bases, with 11 bases between the two germline ends. This CDR3 has 13 amino acids. CDR3 bases read: TGTGCCAGCAGCTTTACCCAGAGGGATGAG. Its translation is CASSFTQRDE. The whole CDR3 is CASSFTQRDEQFF.

Concerning this clone: The read stops 3 residues short of the end of the CDR3; the missing end is completed from the germline J gene. The V gene is TRBV20-1, the J gene TRBJ2-3; TRBD2 is a possible D gene (5 bases). Germline CDR1 is DFQATT and CDR2 is SNEGSKA (reference sequence). This CDR3 has 12 residues. The V end lost 6 bases, the J end lost 4 bases, and 11 bases lay between the germline ends. CDR3 sequence reads: CSAVDSADTQYF. Incomplete CDR3 DNA: TGCAGTGCCGTGGACTCCGCAGATACG.

About this clone: With the read ending 3 residues before the CDR3 end, the germline J gene is used to fill in that end. The gene calls are TRBV12-3 or TRBV12-4 and TRBJ2-1; no firm D call. V lost 5 bases to trimming and J lost 5 bases, with 7 bases between them. This CDR3 region has 12 residues. The CDR3 DNA, read in part, is TGTGCCAGCAGTAAATACAACAATGAG. Its protein is CASSKYNNE. The full CDR3 sequence reads CASSKYNNEQFF.

Notes on this clone: The read terminates 3 residues before the CDR3 end, so the remaining end is supplied by the germline J gene. The V call is TRBV6-1, the J call TRBJ1-6, with D tentatively TRBD1 (5 bases). The ends were cut back, 0 bases at V and 10 bases at J, with 10 bases in the middle. CDR1 and CDR2 (germline): MNHNS, SASEGT. CDR3 length equals 14 residues. The CDR3 bases that were read are TGTGCCAGCAGTGAAGCATGGGGGGAATCACCC. It codes for CASSEAWGESP. The whole CDR3 reads CASSEAWGESPLHF.